The clone carrying this TCR beta chain was recorded only once. At one of its ends the junction is not consistent with the germline gene, which may arise from a read error. These data come from a study of tumor and adjacent non-tumor tissue in lung cancer. Three rounds of nested PCR, following a modified ARM-PCR protocol, produced the TCRbeta library. TCRdb reprocessed the multiplex PCR reads via MiXCR and lists one record per CDR3 protein. Of some 68,000 distinct CDR3 sequences in the sample, more than 75% were seen once. This sample's RNA came from whole unsorted tissue. The normal lung tissue was taken more than 3 cm from the tumor edge. Germline CDR1 and CDR2: DFQATT and SNEGSKA (reference sequence). This CDR3 comprises 14 residues.

The sequence was collected from a man aged 55 to 70 with non-small cell lung cancer. The chain links TRBV20-1 to TRBJ2-1; no firm D call. Sequencing was carried out using distant non-tumor lung tissue. The CDR3 sequence is CSARDQRAGYEQFF. CDR3 bases: TGCAGTGCTAGAGATCAACGGGCTGGCTATGAGCAATTCTTC.